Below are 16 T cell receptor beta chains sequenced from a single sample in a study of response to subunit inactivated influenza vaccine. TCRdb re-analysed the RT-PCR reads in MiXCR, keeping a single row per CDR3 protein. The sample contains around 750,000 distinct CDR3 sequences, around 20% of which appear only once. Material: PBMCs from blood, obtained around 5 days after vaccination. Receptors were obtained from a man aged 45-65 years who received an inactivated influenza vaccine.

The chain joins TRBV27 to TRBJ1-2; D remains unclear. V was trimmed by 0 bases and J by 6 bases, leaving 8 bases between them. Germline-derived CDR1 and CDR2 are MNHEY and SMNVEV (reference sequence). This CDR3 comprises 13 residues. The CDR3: CASSLSGIDGYTF. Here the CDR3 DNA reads TGTGCCAGCAGTTTATCAGGGATCGATGGCTACACCTTC.

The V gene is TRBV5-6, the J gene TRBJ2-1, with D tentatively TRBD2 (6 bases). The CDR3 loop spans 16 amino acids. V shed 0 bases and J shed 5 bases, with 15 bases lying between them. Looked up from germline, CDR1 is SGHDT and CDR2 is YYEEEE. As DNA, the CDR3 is TGTGCCAGCAGCTTGGGCCTGGGGGGTCTGCACAATGAGCAGTTCTTC. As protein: CASSLGLGGLHNEQFF.

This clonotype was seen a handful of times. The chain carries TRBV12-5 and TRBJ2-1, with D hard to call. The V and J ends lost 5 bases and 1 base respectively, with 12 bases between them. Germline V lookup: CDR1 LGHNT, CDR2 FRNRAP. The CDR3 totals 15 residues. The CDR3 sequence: CASGRPWGSYNEQFF. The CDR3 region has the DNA TGTGCTAGTGGTCGCCCCTGGGGATCCTACAATGAGCAGTTCTTC.

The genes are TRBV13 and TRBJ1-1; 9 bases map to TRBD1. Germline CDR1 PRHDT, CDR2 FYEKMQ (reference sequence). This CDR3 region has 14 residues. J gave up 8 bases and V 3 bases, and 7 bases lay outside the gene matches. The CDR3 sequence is CASSFPGTGREAFF. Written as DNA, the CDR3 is TGTGCCAGCAGCTTCCCCGGGACAGGGAGGGAAGCTTTCTTT.

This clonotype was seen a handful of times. The CDR3 DNA reads as TGTGCCAGCACCCCTGGTGTAGCGGGGGTCAATGAGCAGTTCTTC. It specifies CASTPGVAGVNEQFF. The V gene is TRBV27, the J gene TRBJ2-1; 9 nucleotides match TRBD2. Germline loops: CDR1 MNHEY, CDR2 SMNVEV (reference sequence). The CDR3 sequence is 15 residues long. The V gene end was trimmed by 7 bases and the J gene end by 6 bases; junction bases not matched to a gene: 10.

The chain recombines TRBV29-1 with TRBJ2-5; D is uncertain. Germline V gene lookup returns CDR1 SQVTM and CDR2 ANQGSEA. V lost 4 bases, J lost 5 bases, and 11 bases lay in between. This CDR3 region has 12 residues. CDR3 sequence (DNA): TGCAGCGTTGTGGACCGCTCGGAGACCCAGTACTTC. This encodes CSVVDRSETQYF.

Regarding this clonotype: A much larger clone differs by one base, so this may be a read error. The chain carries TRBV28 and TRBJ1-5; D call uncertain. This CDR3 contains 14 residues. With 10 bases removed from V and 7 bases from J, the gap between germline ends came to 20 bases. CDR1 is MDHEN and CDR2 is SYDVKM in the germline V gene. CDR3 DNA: TGTGCCACTATAACATCCCAGGTTCGGCAGCCCCAGCATTTT. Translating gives CATITSQVRQPQHF.

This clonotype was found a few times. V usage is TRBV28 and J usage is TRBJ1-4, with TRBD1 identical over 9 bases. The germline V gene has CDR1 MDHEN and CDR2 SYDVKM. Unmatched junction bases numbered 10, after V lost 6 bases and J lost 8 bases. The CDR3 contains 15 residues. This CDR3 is CASRSLQGAGEKLFF. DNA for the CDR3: TGTGCCAGCAGGTCCTTACAGGGGGCGGGGGAAAAACTGTTTTTT.

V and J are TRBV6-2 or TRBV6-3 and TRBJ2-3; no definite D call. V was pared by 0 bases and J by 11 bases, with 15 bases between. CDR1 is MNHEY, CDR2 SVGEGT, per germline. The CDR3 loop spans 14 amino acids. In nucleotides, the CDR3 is TGTGCCAGCAGTTACTCGGTAATCCCGTTCGTGCAGTATTTT. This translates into CASSYSVIPFVQYF.

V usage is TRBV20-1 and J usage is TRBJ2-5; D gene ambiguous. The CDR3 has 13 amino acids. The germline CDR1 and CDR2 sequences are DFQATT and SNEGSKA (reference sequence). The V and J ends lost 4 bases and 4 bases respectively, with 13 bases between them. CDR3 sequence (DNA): TGCAGTGCTACTTCTCCGAATATAGAGACCCAGTACTTC. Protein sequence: CSATSPNIETQYF.

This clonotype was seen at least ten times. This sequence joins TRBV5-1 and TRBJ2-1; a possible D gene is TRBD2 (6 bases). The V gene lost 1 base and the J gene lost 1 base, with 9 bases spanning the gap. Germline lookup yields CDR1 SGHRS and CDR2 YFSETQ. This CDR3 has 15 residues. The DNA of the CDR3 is TGCGCCAGCAGCTTGTTAGCGGTGTCCTACAATGAGCAGTTCTTC. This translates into CASSLLAVSYNEQFF.

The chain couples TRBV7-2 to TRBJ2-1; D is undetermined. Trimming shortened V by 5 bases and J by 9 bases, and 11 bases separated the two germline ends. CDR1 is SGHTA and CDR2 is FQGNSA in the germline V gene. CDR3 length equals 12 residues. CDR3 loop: CASSLGYSEQFF. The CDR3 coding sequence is TGTGCCAGCAGCCTGGGTTATAGTGAGCAGTTCTTC.

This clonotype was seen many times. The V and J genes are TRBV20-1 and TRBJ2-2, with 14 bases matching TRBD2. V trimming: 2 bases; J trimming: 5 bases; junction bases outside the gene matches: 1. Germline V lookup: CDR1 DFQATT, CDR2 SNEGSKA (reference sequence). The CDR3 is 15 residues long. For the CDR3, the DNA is TGCAGTGCTAGAAGGACTAGCGGGAGGACCGGGGAGCTGTTTTTT. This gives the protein CSARRTSGRTGELFF.

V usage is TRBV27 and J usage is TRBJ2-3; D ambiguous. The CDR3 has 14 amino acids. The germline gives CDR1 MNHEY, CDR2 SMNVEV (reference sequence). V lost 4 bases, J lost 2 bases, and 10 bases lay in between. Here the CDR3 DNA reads TGTGCCAGCAGTTATGTGGGGAACACAGATACGCAGTATTTT. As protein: CASSYVGNTDTQYF.

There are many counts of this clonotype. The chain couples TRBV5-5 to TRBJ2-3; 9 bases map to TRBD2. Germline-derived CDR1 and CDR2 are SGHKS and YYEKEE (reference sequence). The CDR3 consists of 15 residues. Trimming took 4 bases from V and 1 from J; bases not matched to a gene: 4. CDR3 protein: CASSRRLAGTDTQYF. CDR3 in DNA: TGTGCCAGCAGCCGAAGACTAGCGGGCACAGATACGCAGTATTTT. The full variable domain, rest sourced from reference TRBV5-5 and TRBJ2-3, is DAGVTQSPTHLIKTRGQQVTLRCSPISGHKSVSWYQQVLGQGPQFIFQYYEKEERGRGNFPDRFSARQFPNYSSELNVNALLLGDSALYLCASSRRLAGTDTQYFGPGTRLTVL.

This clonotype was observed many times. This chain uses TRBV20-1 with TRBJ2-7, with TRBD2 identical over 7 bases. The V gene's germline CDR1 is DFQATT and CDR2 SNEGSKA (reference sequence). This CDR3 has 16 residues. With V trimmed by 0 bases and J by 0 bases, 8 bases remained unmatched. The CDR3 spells CSARDFQRDLSYEQYF. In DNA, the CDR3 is TGCAGTGCTAGAGATTTTCAGCGGGACCTCTCCTACGAGCAGTACTTC.